Each of the 5 T cell receptor beta chains below was sequenced from the same sample in a study of T cell responses to AZD1222 COVID-19 vaccine. Sequenced by immunoSEQ multiplex PCR; TCRdb stores in-frame clones only, minus some. The sample lists some 150,000 clones; approximately 91% were seen once. The sequencing here drew on peripheral blood, taken after recovery from COVID-19. Receptors originate from an adult who had recovered from COVID-19.

This clone has a handful of counts. The chain links TRBV5-1 to TRBJ1-1; the match to TRBD1 covers 7 bases. The CDR3 length is 13 residues. The germline gives CDR1 SGHRS, CDR2 YFSETQ. The trim removed 6 bases at V and 3 bases at J, leaving 5 bases unmatched. The CDR3 protein is CASTLTGDTEAFF. CDR3 nucleotide sequence: TGCGCCAGCACCCTAACAGGGGACACTGAAGCTTTCTTT.

The chain is built from TRBV28 and TRBJ1-4; D uncertain. Trimming pared 5 bases from V and 8 bases from J, leaving 15 bases between. The germline gives CDR1 MDHEN, CDR2 SYDVKM. This CDR3 is 14 amino acids long. CDR3 nucleotide sequence: TGTGCCAGCAGTCTCACATCTGGTGTCGAAAAACTGTTTTTT. Encoded protein: CASSLTSGVEKLFF.

The chain has TRBV9 and TRBJ2-7; D is possibly TRBD2 (5 bases). The CDR3 is 14 residues long. Germline lookup yields CDR1 SGDLS and CDR2 YYNGEE. V dropped 0 bases and J dropped 1 base, with 8 bases sitting between them. CDR3 amino acids: CASSVASGSYEQYF. The CDR3 region has the DNA TGTGCCAGCAGCGTAGCCTCGGGGTCCTACGAGCAGTACTTC.

V and J are TRBV14 and TRBJ2-7, with TRBD1 matching 7 bases. V dropped 0 bases and J dropped 3; count of bases not matched to a gene: 5. Germline loops: CDR1 SGHDN, CDR2 FVKESK. The CDR3 spans 15 residues. This CDR3 is CASSQDMGQIYEQYF. The CDR3 DNA reads as TGTGCCAGCAGCCAAGATATGGGACAGATCTACGAGCAGTACTTC.

V and J are TRBV11-2 and TRBJ1-1; D not certain. The CDR3 is 14 amino acids. Germline-derived CDR1 and CDR2 are SGHAT and FQNNGV. The germline V and J ends were trimmed by 3 bases and 9 bases, with 17 bases remaining between them. The CDR3 region has the DNA TGTGCCAGCAGCTTTAATCCAATGGGCAGTAAAGCTTTCTTT. This codes for CASSFNPMGSKAFF.